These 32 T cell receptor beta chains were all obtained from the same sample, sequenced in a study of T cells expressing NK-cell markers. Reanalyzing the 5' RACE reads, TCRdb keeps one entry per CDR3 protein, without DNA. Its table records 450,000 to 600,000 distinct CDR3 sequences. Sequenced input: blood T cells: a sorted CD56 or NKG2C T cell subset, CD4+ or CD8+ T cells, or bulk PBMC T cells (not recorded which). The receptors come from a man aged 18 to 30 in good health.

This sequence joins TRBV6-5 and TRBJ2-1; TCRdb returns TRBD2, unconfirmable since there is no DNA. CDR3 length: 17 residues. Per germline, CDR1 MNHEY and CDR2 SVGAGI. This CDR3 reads CASSSSGGGRVYNEQFF.

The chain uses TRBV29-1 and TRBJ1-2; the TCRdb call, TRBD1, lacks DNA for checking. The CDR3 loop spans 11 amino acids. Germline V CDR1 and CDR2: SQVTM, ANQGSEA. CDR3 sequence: CSVDRVEGYTF. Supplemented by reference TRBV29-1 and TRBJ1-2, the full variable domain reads SAVISQKPSRDICQRGTSLTIQCQVDSQVTMMFWYRQQPGQSLTLIATANQGSEATYESGFVIDKFPISRPNLTFSTLTVSNMSPEDSSIYLCSVDRVEGYTFGSGTRLTVV.

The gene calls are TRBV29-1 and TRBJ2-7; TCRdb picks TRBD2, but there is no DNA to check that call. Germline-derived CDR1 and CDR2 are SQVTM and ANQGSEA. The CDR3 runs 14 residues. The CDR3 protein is CSVAKVQAPYEQYF.

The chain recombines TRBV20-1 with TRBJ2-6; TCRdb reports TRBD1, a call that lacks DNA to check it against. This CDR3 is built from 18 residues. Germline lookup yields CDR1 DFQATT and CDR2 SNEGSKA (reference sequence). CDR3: CSARDSTGSISGANVLTF.

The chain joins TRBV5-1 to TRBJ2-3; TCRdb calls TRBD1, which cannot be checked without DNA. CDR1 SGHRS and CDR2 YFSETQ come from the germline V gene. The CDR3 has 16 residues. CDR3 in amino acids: CASSLAFRGETDTQYF.

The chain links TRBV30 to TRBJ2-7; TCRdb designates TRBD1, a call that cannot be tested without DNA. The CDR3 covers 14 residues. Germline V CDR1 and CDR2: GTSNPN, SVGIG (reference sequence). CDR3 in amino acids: CARGTGQGSREQYF.

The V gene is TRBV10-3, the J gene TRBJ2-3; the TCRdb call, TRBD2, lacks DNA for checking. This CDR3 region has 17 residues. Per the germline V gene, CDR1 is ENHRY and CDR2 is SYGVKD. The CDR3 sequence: CAISVKASGYSTDTQYF.

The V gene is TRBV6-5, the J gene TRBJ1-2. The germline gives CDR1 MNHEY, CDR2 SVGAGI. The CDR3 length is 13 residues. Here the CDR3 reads CASSPTSSYGYTF.

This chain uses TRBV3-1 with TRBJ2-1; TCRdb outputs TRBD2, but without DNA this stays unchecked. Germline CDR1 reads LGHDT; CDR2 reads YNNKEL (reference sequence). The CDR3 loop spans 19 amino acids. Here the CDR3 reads CASSPRIGLALTSYNEQFF.

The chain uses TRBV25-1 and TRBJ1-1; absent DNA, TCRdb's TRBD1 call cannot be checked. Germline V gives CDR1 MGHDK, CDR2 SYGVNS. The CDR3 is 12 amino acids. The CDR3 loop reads CASSDLGRAAFF.

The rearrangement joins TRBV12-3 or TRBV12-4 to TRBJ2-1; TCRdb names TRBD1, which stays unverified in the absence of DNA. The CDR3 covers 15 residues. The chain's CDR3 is CASSLGDQGSNEQFF.

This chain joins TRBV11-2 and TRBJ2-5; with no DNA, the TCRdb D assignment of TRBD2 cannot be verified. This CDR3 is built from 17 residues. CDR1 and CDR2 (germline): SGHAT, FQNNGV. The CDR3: CASSLYAEGVIQETQYF.

The CDR3 here is CASSWDRVGEQYF. V usage is TRBV12-3 or TRBV12-4 and J usage is TRBJ2-7; the D gene TCRdb calls, TRBD1, cannot be checked with no DNA. The CDR3 sequence is 13 residues long.

CDR3 residues: CATRLINEQFF. The chain combines TRBV25-1 with TRBJ2-1; TCRdb names TRBD1, which stays unverified in the absence of DNA. The CDR3 totals 11 residues. Germline V gene lookup returns CDR1 MGHDK and CDR2 SYGVNS. The full variable domain, in which reference TRBV25-1 and TRBJ2-1 provide the parts outside the CDR3, is EADIYQTPRYLVIGTGKKITLECSQTMGHDKMYWYQQDPGMELHLIHYSYGVNSTEKGDLSSESTVSRIRTEHFPLTLESARPSHTSQYLCATRLINEQFFGPGTRLTVL.

Here the CDR3 reads CASSSIKGQVLLYEQYF. The chain recombines TRBV7-8 with TRBJ2-7; TCRdb's D gene call, TRBD1, goes unchecked for lack of DNA. Germline V gene lookup returns CDR1 SGHVS and CDR2 FQNEAQ. The CDR3 has 17 amino acids.

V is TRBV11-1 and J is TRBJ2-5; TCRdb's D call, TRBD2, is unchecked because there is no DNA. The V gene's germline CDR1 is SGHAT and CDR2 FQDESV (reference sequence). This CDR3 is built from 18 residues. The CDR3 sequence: CASSPPFGEVVPQETQYF.

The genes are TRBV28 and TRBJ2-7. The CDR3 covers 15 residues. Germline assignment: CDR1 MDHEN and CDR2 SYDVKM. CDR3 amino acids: CASSSLFGTSYEQYF.

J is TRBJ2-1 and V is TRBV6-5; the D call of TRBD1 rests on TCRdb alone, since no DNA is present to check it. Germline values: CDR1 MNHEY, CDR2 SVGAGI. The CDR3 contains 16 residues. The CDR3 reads CASSYSDRGLGNEQFF.

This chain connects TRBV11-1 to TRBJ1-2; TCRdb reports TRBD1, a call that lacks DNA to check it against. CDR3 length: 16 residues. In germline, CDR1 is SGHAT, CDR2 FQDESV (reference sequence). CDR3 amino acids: CASSSGNSDRRYGYTF.

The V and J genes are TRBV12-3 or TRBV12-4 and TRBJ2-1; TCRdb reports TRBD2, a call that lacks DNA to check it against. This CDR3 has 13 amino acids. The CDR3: CASQGLAVLEQFF.

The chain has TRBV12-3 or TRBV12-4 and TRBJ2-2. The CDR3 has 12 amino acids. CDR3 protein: CASSLEPGELFF.

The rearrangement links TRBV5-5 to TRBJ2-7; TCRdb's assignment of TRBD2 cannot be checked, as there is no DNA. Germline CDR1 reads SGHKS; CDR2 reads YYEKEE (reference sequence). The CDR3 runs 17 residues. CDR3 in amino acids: CASSAEAIPGLTVEQYF.

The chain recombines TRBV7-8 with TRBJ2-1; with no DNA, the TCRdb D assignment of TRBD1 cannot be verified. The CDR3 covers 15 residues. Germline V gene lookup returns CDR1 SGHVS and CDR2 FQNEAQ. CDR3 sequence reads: CASSVAGGQYNEQFF. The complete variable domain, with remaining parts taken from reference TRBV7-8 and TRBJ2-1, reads GAGVSQSPRYKVAKRGQDVALRCDPISGHVSLFWYQQALGQGPEFLTYFQNEAQLDKSGLPSDRFFAERPEGSVSTLKIQRTQQEDSAVYLCASSVAGGQYNEQFFGPGTRLTVL.

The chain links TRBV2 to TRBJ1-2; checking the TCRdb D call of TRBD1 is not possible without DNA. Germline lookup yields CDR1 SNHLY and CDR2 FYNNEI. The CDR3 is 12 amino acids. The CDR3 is CASLTGDYGYTF.

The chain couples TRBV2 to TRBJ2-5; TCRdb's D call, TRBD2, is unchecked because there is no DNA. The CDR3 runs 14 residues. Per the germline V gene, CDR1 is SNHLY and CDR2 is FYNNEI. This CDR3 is CASSRLSGSETQYF.

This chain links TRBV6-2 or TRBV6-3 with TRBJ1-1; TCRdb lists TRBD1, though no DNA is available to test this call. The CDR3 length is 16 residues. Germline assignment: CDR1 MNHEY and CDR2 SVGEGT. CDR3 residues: CASIGGTGILGTEAFF.

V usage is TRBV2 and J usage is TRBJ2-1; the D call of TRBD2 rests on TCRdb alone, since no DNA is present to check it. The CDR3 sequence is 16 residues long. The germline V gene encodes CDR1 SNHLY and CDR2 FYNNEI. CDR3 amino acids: CASSEAVASGRSDAFF.

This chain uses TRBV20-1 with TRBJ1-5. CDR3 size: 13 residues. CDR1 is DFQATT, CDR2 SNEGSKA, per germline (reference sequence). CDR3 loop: CSARGGEVQPQHF.

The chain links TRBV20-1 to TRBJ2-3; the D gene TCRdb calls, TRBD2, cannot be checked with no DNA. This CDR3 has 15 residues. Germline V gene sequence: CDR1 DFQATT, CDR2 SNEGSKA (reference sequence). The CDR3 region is CSAHIAGGSVDTQYF.

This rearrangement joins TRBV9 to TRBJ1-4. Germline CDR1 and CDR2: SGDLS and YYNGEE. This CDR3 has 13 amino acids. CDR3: CASSLRSGEKLFF.

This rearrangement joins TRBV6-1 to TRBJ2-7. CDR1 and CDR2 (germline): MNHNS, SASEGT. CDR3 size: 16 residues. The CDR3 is CASSRFRQGSSYEQYF.

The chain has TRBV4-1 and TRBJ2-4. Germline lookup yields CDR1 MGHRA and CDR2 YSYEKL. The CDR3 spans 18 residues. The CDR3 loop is CASSHSPFMVLAKNIQYF.